This is a list of T cell receptor beta chains from one sample in a study of blood T cell repertoires in COVID-19. This table comes from immunoSEQ multiplex PCR, and its TCRdb copy is limited to in-frame clones, with some not included. This sample has 99,000 or so clones, with approximately 91% found just once. The sequencing input was peripheral blood. The receptors here all came from a human donor in a cohort sampled during active COVID-19. Each CDR3 is given with its conserved first and last residue. The D gene is left open where the match is weak. Part of the rows lack a size; the others show once, few, many or a class for expanded clones.

size: NA
V: TRBV18
J: TRBJ2-7
D: NA
CDR3: CASSPQKTEKPYEQYF
DNA: TGTGCCAGCTCACCACAGAAGACAGAAAAACCCTACGAGCAGTACTTC

size: NA
V: TRBV7-9
J: TRBJ1-1
D: NA
CDR3: CASSKGQNTEAFF
DNA: TGTGCCAGCAGCAAGGGACAGAACACTGAAGCTTTCTTT

size: many
V: TRBV2
J: TRBJ2-6
D: NA
CDR3: CASSEAPEGSGANVLTF
DNA: TGTGCCAGCAGTGAAGCGCCCGAGGGCTCTGGGGCCAACGTCCTGACTTTC

size: NA
V: TRBV5-1
J: TRBJ2-1
D: NA
CDR3: CASLAGSSSYNEQFF
DNA: TGCGCCAGCCTCGCCGGGAGCAGCTCCTACAATGAGCAGTTCTTC

size: NA
V: TRBV4-2
J: TRBJ2-7
D: TRBD2
CDR3: CASSPGLAADYEQYF
DNA: TGTGCCAGCAGCCCAGGACTAGCGGCCGACTACGAGCAGTACTTC

size: NA
V: TRBV5-1
J: TRBJ2-5
D: TRBD1
CDR3: CASSWTGQETQYF
DNA: TGCGCCAGCAGCTGGACAGGTCAAGAGACCCAGTACTTC

size: few
V: TRBV15
J: TRBJ1-1
D: NA
CDR3: CATSSGDGGTTEAFF
DNA: TGTGCCACCAGCTCCGGTGACGGGGGAACCACTGAAGCTTTCTTT

size: NA
V: TRBV28
J: TRBJ2-1
D: NA
CDR3: CASSLVLGPGKYNEQFF
DNA: TGTGCCAGCAGTTTAGTCCTCGGGCCAGGGAAATACAATGAGCAGTTCTTC

size: few
V: TRBV4-3
J: TRBJ2-1
D: TRBD1
CDR3: CASSQGDSSYNEQFF
DNA: TGCGCCAGCAGCCAGGGGGACAGCTCCTACAATGAGCAGTTCTTC

size: NA
V: TRBV15
J: TRBJ2-7
D: NA
CDR3: CATSRLSAGQSEQYF
DNA: TGTGCCACCAGCAGACTGTCCGCCGGACAGTCCGAGCAGTACTTC

size: NA
V: TRBV5-1
J: TRBJ2-5
D: TRBD1
CDR3: CASSTGQGLRETQYF
DNA: TGCGCCAGCAGCACGGGACAGGGCCTCCGAGAGACCCAGTACTTC

size: NA
V: TRBV9
J: TRBJ2-5
D: TRBD2
CDR3: CASSVAGGVRETQYF
DNA: TGTGCCAGCAGCGTAGCTGGGGGGGTAAGAGAGACCCAGTACTTC

size: NA
V: TRBV11-3
J: TRBJ2-3
D: TRBD1
CDR3: CASSLGYQGETDTQYF
DNA: TGTGCCAGCAGCTTAGGATACCAGGGGGAAACAGATACGCAGTATTTT

size: NA
V: TRBV2
J: TRBJ2-1
D: TRBD2
CDR3: CASRSGLAGGRNEQFF
DNA: TGTGCCAGCAGGTCCGGACTAGCGGGGGGGCGCAATGAGCAGTTCTTC

size: NA
V: TRBV5-5
J: TRBJ1-4
D: NA
CDR3: CASSLAGGEKLFF
DNA: TGTGCCAGCAGCTTGGCCGGCGGTGAAAAACTGTTTTTT

size: once
V: TRBV5-1
J: TRBJ2-5
D: TRBD1
CDR3: CASSLWGTGEETQYF
DNA: TGCGCCAGCAGCTTGTGGGGGACAGGGGAAGAGACCCAGTACTTC

size: NA
V: TRBV27
J: TRBJ2-7
D: TRBD1
CDR3: CASSLNGQRGLISYEQYF
DNA: TGTGCCAGCAGTTTAAACGGTCAGAGGGGGCTCATCTCCTACGAGCAGTACTTC

size: NA
V: TRBV9
J: TRBJ1-1
D: NA
CDR3: CASSVVSDMNTEAFF
DNA: TGTGCCAGCAGCGTAGTGTCAGACATGAACACTGAAGCTTTCTTT

size: NA
V: TRBV10-3
J: TRBJ2-2
D: TRBD1
CDR3: CAISEATGATGELFF
DNA: TGTGCCATCAGTGAGGCGACAGGGGCCACCGGGGAGCTGTTTTTT

size: NA
V: TRBV28
J: TRBJ2-3
D: TRBD2
CDR3: CASSFSGGGTDTQYF
DNA: TGTGCCAGCAGTTTCAGCGGGGGGGGCACAGATACGCAGTATTTT

size: NA
V: TRBV5-1
J: TRBJ1-4
D: TRBD1
CDR3: CASSHRDSATNEKLFF
DNA: TGCGCCAGCAGCCACCGGGACAGCGCAACTAATGAAAAACTGTTTTTT

size: NA
V: TRBV7-3
J: TRBJ2-1
D: NA
CDR3: CASSLGGWGDEQFF
DNA: TGTGCCAGCAGCCTGGGTGGATGGGGGGATGAGCAGTTCTTC

size: NA
V: TRBV10-3
J: TRBJ1-2
D: TRBD1
CDR3: CAISEPDRGNYGYTF
DNA: TGTGCCATCAGTGAACCCGACAGGGGTAACTATGGCTACACCTTC

size: NA
V: TRBV3-1/TRBV3-2
J: TRBJ2-7
D: NA
CDR3: CASSRSNAGLPSEQYF
DNA: TGTGCCAGCAGCCGAAGTAACGCAGGGCTCCCGAGCGAGCAGTACTTC

size: NA
V: TRBV30
J: TRBJ1-1
D: NA
CDR3: CAWSSGGNTEAFF
DNA: TGTGCCTGGAGTAGCGGTGGGAACACTGAAGCTTTCTTT

size: NA
V: TRBV24-1
J: TRBJ1-2
D: NA
CDR3: CATSDPTDLGYTF
DNA: TGTGCCACCAGTGACCCGACAGATTTAGGCTACACCTTC

size: NA
V: TRBV15
J: TRBJ1-3
D: NA
CDR3: CATSISRQLSGNTIYF
DNA: TGTGCCACCAGCATATCCAGGCAACTCTCTGGAAACACCATATATTTT

size: NA
V: TRBV7-8
J: TRBJ2-1
D: NA
CDR3: CASSLMGVSRNEQFF
DNA: TGTGCCAGCAGCTTGATGGGAGTCAGTCGCAATGAGCAGTTCTTC

size: NA
V: TRBV28
J: TRBJ2-1
D: TRBD2
CDR3: CASSLAGGPHNEQFF
DNA: TGTGCCAGCTCACTAGCGGGAGGGCCCCACAATGAGCAGTTCTTC

size: once
V: TRBV3-1/TRBV3-2
J: TRBJ1-4
D: TRBD1
CDR3: CASSQVLSGRGSEKLFF
DNA: TGTGCCAGCAGCCAAGTTTTGAGCGGCAGGGGGAGTGAAAAACTGTTTTTT

size: NA
V: TRBV18
J: TRBJ1-1
D: NA
CDR3: CASSPDSLSEAFF
DNA: TGTGCCAGCTCACCAGACAGTTTATCTGAAGCTTTCTTT

size: NA
V: TRBV3-1/TRBV3-2
J: TRBJ1-1
D: NA
CDR3: CASSQDGAGASTEAFF
DNA: TGTGCCAGCAGCCAAGACGGGGCGGGGGCGAGTACTGAAGCTTTCTTT

size: NA
V: TRBV9
J: TRBJ2-5
D: NA
CDR3: CASSVGSGHQETQYF
DNA: TGTGCCAGCAGCGTAGGGTCAGGGCACCAAGAGACCCAGTACTTC

size: NA
V: TRBV6-5
J: TRBJ2-3
D: NA
CDR3: CASRGITDTQYF
DNA: TGTGCCAGCAGGGGCATCACAGATACGCAGTATTTT

size: NA
V: TRBV6-1
J: TRBJ2-7
D: TRBD1
CDR3: CASSEERGTGGGRGEQYF
DNA: TGTGCCAGCAGTGAAGAGAGGGGGACAGGGGGCGGTCGTGGTGAGCAGTACTTC

size: NA
V: TRBV10-2
J: TRBJ2-1
D: NA
CDR3: CASRAGQGSYNEQFF
DNA: TGCGCCAGCAGGGCGGGGCAGGGATCCTACAATGAGCAGTTCTTC

size: NA
V: TRBV14
J: TRBJ2-1
D: TRBD2
CDR3: CASSQLTSGSYNEQFF
DNA: TGTGCCAGCAGCCAACTGACTAGCGGGAGCTACAATGAGCAGTTCTTC

size: NA
V: TRBV7-2
J: TRBJ2-7
D: NA
CDR3: CASSPRTRDYEQYF
DNA: TGTGCCAGCAGCCCCCGGACCAGGGACTACGAGCAGTACTTC

size: once
V: TRBV28
J: TRBJ1-1
D: NA
CDR3: CASTDSRNTEAFF
DNA: TGTGCCAGCACGGACAGTCGAAACACTGAAGCTTTCTTT

size: NA
V: TRBV5-4
J: TRBJ2-7
D: TRBD1
CDR3: CASRVGGQANEQYF
DNA: TGTGCCAGCAGAGTCGGGGGACAGGCTAACGAGCAGTACTTC

size: NA
V: TRBV12-3/TRBV12-4
J: TRBJ1-2
D: NA
CDR3: CASSVSSSYGYTF
DNA: TGTGCCAGCAGCGTTAGTTCGAGCTATGGCTACACCTTC

size: NA
V: TRBV4-3
J: TRBJ1-1
D: NA
CDR3: CASSQGGGATEAFF
DNA: TGCGCCAGCAGCCAAGGTGGCGGGGCCACTGAAGCTTTCTTT

size: few
V: TRBV28
J: TRBJ1-3
D: NA
CDR3: CASSLGPSAGRSGNTIYF
DNA: TGTGCCAGCAGTTTGGGACCCTCAGCGGGAAGGTCTGGAAACACCATATATTTT

size: NA
V: TRBV7-9
J: TRBJ1-1
D: NA
CDR3: CASSFTEGNTEAFF
DNA: TGTGCCAGCAGTTTCACAGAGGGGAACACTGAAGCTTTCTTT

size: NA
V: TRBV4-3
J: TRBJ2-5
D: NA
CDR3: CASSQDLAQGFETQYF
DNA: TGCGCCAGCAGCCAAGATCTTGCACAGGGCTTCGAGACCCAGTACTTC

size: NA
V: TRBV18
J: TRBJ2-5
D: NA
CDR3: CASSPGLTTQTQYF
DNA: TGTGCCAGCTCCCCGGGACTCACCACCCAGACCCAGTACTTC

size: few
V: TRBV5-4
J: TRBJ1-2
D: NA
CDR3: CASSLDRIGSYGYTF
DNA: TGTGCCAGCAGCTTGGACAGGATAGGGTCATATGGCTACACCTTC

size: NA
V: TRBV9
J: TRBJ2-5
D: TRBD2
CDR3: CASSVQAGVQETQYF
DNA: TGTGCCAGCAGCGTCCAAGCGGGGGTCCAAGAGACCCAGTACTTC

size: NA
V: TRBV27
J: TRBJ2-1
D: TRBD2
CDR3: CASKETSGGSSYNEQFF
DNA: TGTGCCAGCAAGGAGACTAGCGGGGGGTCCTCCTACAATGAGCAGTTCTTC

size: NA
V: TRBV2
J: TRBJ2-2
D: NA
CDR3: CASNPGRGTGELFF
DNA: TGTGCCAGCAACCCGGGCCGAGGGACCGGGGAGCTGTTTTTT

size: few
V: TRBV28
J: TRBJ1-5
D: TRBD1
CDR3: CASWETGSGQPQHF
DNA: TGTGCCAGCTGGGAGACAGGGTCAGGACAGCCCCAGCATTTT

size: NA
V: TRBV27
J: TRBJ2-1
D: TRBD2
CDR3: CASTPGLTNEQFF
DNA: TGTGCCAGCACCCCGGGACTAACGAATGAGCAGTTCTTC

size: NA
V: TRBV6-5
J: TRBJ2-1
D: TRBD1
CDR3: CASTGGRNNEQFF
DNA: TGTGCCAGCACAGGGGGTAGGAACAATGAGCAGTTCTTC

size: NA
V: TRBV3-1/TRBV3-2
J: TRBJ2-1
D: NA
CDR3: CASSPSVLSYNEQFF
DNA: TGTGCCAGCAGCCCTAGCGTACTCTCCTACAATGAGCAGTTCTTC

size: NA
V: TRBV7-9
J: TRBJ1-5
D: NA
CDR3: CASSLVSGTSNQPQHF
DNA: TGTGCCAGCAGCTTAGTATCGGGTACAAGCAATCAGCCCCAGCATTTT

size: NA
V: TRBV28
J: TRBJ2-7
D: TRBD2
CDR3: CASSLAGGGEYYEQYF
DNA: TGTGCCAGCAGTTTAGCGGGTGGGGGGGAATACTACGAGCAGTACTTC

size: NA
V: TRBV19
J: TRBJ1-5
D: NA
CDR3: CASSREGRQPQHF
DNA: TGTGCCAGTAGTCGTGAAGGGAGGCAGCCCCAGCATTTT

size: once
V: TRBV15
J: TRBJ2-5
D: NA
CDR3: CATSRVVGGKETQYF
DNA: TGTGCCACCAGCAGAGTGGTGGGAGGAAAAGAGACCCAGTACTTC